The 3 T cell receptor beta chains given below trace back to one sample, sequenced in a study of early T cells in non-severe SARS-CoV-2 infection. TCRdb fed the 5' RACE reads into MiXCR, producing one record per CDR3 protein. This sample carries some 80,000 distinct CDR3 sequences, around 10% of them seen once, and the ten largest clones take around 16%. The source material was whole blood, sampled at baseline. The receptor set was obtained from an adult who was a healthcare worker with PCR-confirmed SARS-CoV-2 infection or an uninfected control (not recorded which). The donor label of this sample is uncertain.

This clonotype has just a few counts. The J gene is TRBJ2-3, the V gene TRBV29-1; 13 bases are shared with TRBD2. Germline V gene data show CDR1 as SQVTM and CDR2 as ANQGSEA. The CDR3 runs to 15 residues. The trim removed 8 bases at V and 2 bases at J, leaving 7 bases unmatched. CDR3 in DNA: TGCAGCACCCTGGGACTAGCGGGGCACACAGATACGCAGTATTTT. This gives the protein CSTLGLAGHTDTQYF.

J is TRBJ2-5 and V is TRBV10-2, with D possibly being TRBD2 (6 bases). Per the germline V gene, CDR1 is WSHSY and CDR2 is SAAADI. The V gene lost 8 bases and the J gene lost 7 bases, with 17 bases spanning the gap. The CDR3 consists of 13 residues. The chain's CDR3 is CASLDGRERTQYF. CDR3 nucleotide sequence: TGCGCCAGCCTCGACGGGCGGGAAAGGACCCAGTACTTC.

CDR3 in amino acids: CASSLSGGRTDTQYF. CDR3 nucleotides: TGTGCCAGCAGCTTAAGTGGGGGGCGCACAGATACGCAGTATTTT. This chain links TRBV7-3 with TRBJ2-3, with D tentatively TRBD1 or TRBD2 (6 bases each). CDR1 is SGHTA and CDR2 is FQGTGA in the germline V gene. Trimming stripped 1 base from V and 1 base from J, with 9 bases between. This CDR3 has 15 residues.